This T cell receptor beta chain was documented in a study of T cells in Graves' hyperthyroidism and ophthalmopathy. RNA transcripts yielded amplified TCR beta CDR3 regions. The TCR CDR3 was amplified in a first-round RT-PCR using the HTBI primer set. Using its own MiXCR run on the multiplex PCR reads, TCRdb lists one record per CDR3 protein. The profile shows about 610,000 distinct CDR3 sequences, 14% to 15% of them singletons. The table lists this clonotype with many counts. The CDR3 is 14 amino acids. V gave up 8 bases and J gave up 1 base, with 14 bases separating them. J is TRBJ2-5 and V is TRBV12-3 or TRBV12-4; TRBD1 is a possible D gene (5 bases). Specimen: blood. The receptor was derived from a woman in her 40s with Graves' ophthalmopathy. In nucleotides, the CDR3 is TGTGCCAGCGGTTCGACAGACCCCCAAGAGACCCAGTACTTC. Amino acid sequence: CASGSTDPQETQYF.